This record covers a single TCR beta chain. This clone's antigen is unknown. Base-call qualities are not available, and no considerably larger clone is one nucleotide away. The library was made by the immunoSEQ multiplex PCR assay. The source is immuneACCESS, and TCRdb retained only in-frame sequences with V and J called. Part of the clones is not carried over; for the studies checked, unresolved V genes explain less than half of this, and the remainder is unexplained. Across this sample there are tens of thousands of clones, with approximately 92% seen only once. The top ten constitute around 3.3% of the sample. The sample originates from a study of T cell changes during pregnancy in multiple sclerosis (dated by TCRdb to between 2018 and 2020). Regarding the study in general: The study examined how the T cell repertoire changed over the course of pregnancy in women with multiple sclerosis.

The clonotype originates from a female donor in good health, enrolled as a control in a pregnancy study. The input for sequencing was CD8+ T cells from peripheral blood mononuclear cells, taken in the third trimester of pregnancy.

The CDR3 protein is CASSVVASGGSTDTQYF. The DNA sequence reads TGTGCCAGCAGCGTAGTAGCAAGCGGGGGTAGCACAGATACGCAGTATTTT. The rearrangement joined TRBV9 to TRBJ2-3, and TRBD2 aligns with 8 junction nucleotides. There are 17 amino acids in the CDR3, from cysteine to phenylalanine inclusive. The entry retains the CDR3 DNA only, 51 bases that are in frame from base 1. According to the germline V gene, CDR1 reads SGDLS and CDR2 reads YYNGEE. V is cut back by 0 bases and J by 0 bases, with 6 bases in the junction unmatched.